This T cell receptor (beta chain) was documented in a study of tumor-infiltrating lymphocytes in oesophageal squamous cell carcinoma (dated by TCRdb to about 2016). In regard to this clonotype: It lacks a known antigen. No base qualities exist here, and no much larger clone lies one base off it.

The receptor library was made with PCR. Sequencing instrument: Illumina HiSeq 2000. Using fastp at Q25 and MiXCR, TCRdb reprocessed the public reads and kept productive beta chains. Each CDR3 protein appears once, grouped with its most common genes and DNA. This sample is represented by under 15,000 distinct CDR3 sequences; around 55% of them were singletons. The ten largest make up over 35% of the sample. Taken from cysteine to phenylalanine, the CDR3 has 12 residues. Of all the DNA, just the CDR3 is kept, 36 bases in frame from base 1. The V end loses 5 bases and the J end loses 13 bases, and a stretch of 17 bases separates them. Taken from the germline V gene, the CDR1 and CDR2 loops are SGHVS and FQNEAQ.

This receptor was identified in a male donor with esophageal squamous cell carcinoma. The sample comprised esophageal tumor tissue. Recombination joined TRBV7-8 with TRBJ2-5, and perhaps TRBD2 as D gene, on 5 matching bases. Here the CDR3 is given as CASSPTIGELYF. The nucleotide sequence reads TGTGCCAGCAGCCCTACGATCGGGGAGCTGTACTTC.